This passage covers 15 T cell receptor beta chains from one sample sequenced in a study of technical replicates of blood from a handful of donors. TCRdb's table, derived via immunoSEQ multiplex PCR, lists solely in-frame clones and lacks some. The sample has 95,000 or so clones, about 95% seen once; the top ten hold roughly 0.3%. Sequencing was carried out using T cells isolated from PBMCs. Receptors originate from a human donor in good health.

The chain carries TRBV2 and TRBJ2-5; TRBD2 matches at 13 bases. CDR1 SNHLY and CDR2 FYNNEI come from the germline V gene. The CDR3 consists of 16 residues. After removal of 6 bases from V and 7 bases from J, the junction contained 11 bases not matched to a gene. CDR3 bases: TGTGCCAGCAGCCGAGGACTAGCGGGAGCCTTAGGGACCCAGTACTTC. Translating it yields CASSRGLAGALGTQYF.

The chain couples TRBV4-2 to TRBJ2-1; 13 positions match TRBD2. Per the germline V gene, CDR1 is LGHNA and CDR2 is YNFKEQ. With V trimmed by 5 bases and J by 0 bases, 4 bases remained unmatched. The CDR3 loop spans 17 amino acids. CDR3 loop: CASSLGTSGTSYNEQFF. The DNA of the CDR3 is TGTGCCAGCAGCTTAGGGACTAGCGGGACCTCCTACAATGAGCAGTTCTTC.

The rearrangement uses TRBV7-8 and TRBJ1-2, with D perhaps matching TRBD1 (5 bases). CDR1 and CDR2 from the germline V gene are SGHVS and FQNEAQ. The CDR3 is 13 residues long. The V end lost 4 bases, the J end lost 5 bases, and 11 bases lay between the germline ends. The CDR3 region has the DNA TGTGCCAGCAGCTCGACAGTGGAGTATGGCTACACCTTC. It codes for CASSSTVEYGYTF.

This sequence joins TRBV25-1 and TRBJ1-4, with 8 bases aligning to TRBD1. CDR1 is MGHDK, CDR2 SYGVNS, per germline. This CDR3 region has 16 residues. Trimming at V came to 4 bases and at J to 7 bases, leaving 11 bases not matched to a gene. CDR3 DNA sequence: TGTGCCAGCAGTGGTCATTACTCCGGGACAGGTGAAAAACTGTTTTTT. Encoded protein: CASSGHYSGTGEKLFF.

The rearrangement links TRBV7-9 to TRBJ1-1; TRBD1 agrees at 9 bases. Trimming removed 5 bases from V and 4 bases from J; junction bases left unmatched: 8. The germline V gene has CDR1 SEHNR and CDR2 FQNEAQ (reference sequence). This CDR3 has 15 residues. The CDR3 DNA sequence: TGTGCCAGCAGCGCCGGGACAGGGAGGTCCACTGAAGCTTTCTTT. This codes for CASSAGTGRSTEAFF.

The chain combines TRBV9 with TRBJ2-1; 8 bases are a match to TRBD1. The CDR3 is made up of 15 amino acids. V lost 4 bases, J lost 2 bases, and 5 bases stayed unmatched. Germline CDR1 is SGDLS and CDR2 is YYNGEE. The CDR3 here is CASSPPDRAYNEQFF. The CDR3 DNA follows: TGTGCCAGCAGCCCCCCGGACAGGGCCTACAATGAGCAGTTCTTC.

This sequence joins TRBV9 and TRBJ1-1; 11 bases align to TRBD1. Trimming at V came to 4 bases and at J to 6 bases, leaving 8 bases not matched to a gene. This CDR3 has 15 residues. CDR1 and CDR2 (germline): SGDLS, YYNGEE. The CDR3 DNA sequence: TGTGCCAGCAGCCCAGGACAGGGGGCTTACGCTGAAGCTTTCTTT. Protein product: CASSPGQGAYAEAFF. Using reference TRBV9 and TRBJ1-1 for the parts outside the CDR3, the full variable domain is DSGVTQTPKHLITATGQRVTLRCSPRSGDLSVYWYQQSLDQGLQFLIQYYNGEERAKGNILERFSAQQFPDLHSELNLSSLELGDSALYFCASSPGQGAYAEAFFGQGTRLTVV.

Here the CDR3 reads CASSPQGTDTQYF. CDR3 in DNA: TGTGCCAGCAGCCCCCAGGGCACAGATACGCAGTATTTT. The chain combines TRBV13 with TRBJ2-3; D is ambiguous. This CDR3 comprises 13 residues. The ends were cut back, 5 bases at V and 1 base at J, with 7 bases in the middle. Germline assignment: CDR1 PRHDT and CDR2 FYEKMQ (reference sequence).

The V and J genes are TRBV19 and TRBJ2-1; D is perhaps TRBD2 (5 bases). The CDR3 sequence is 15 residues long. V gave up 6 bases and J gave up 8 bases, with 20 bases separating them. The germline V gene encodes CDR1 LNHDA and CDR2 SQIVND (reference sequence). This chain's CDR3 is CASSPELVFGDEQFF. CDR3 bases: TGTGCCAGTAGCCCCGAACTAGTGTTCGGCGATGAGCAGTTCTTC.

The V gene is TRBV7-2, the J gene TRBJ1-4; D may be TRBD1 (5 bases). Germline values: CDR1 SGHTA, CDR2 FQGNSA. This CDR3 is built from 18 residues. V gave up 5 bases and J gave up 7 bases, with 26 bases separating them. DNA for the CDR3: TGTGCCAGCAGCCTTAGGGGAGGGGCCTCCCTGGTTGGTGAAAAACTGTTTTTT. Translating it yields CASSLRGGASLVGEKLFF.

The chain uses TRBV6-5 and TRBJ2-7; TRBD2 is a possible D gene (5 bases). The CDR3 spans 13 residues. Germline V lookup: CDR1 MNHEY, CDR2 SVGAGI. V lost 6 bases and J 3 bases, leaving 12 bases between the germline ends. For the CDR3, the DNA is TGTGCCAGCAGCCCGGGATCGAGCTACGAGCAGTACTTC. Translated: CASSPGSSYEQYF.

The chain carries TRBV19 and TRBJ1-2; the match to TRBD1 covers 7 bases. V gave up 5 bases and J gave up 2 bases; unmatched junction bases: 14. The germline gives CDR1 LNHDA, CDR2 SQIVND (reference sequence). The CDR3 is 17 amino acids. CDR3 sequence: CASSVRRDRDPNYGYTF. For the CDR3, the DNA is TGTGCCAGTAGTGTGCGCCGGGACAGAGATCCCAACTATGGCTACACCTTC.

This chain joins TRBV7-2 and TRBJ1-6; 7 nucleotides match TRBD1. Germline V CDR1 and CDR2: SGHTA, FQGNSA. V lost 1 base and J lost 0; bases outside the gene matches: 3. The CDR3 is 17 amino acids. In DNA, the CDR3 is TGTGCCAGCAGCTTAGGACAGGGTGGCTCCTATAATTCACCCCTCCACTTT. Translation: CASSLGQGGSYNSPLHF.

The chain uses TRBV19 and TRBJ1-4, with 7 bases matching TRBD1. Germline CDR1 reads LNHDA; CDR2 reads SQIVND (reference sequence). This CDR3 comprises 14 residues. V lost 7 bases to trimming and J lost 8 bases; unmatched junction nucleotides: 10. The CDR3 region is CASNRQGNSEKLFF. The CDR3 DNA follows: TGTGCCAGTAACCGACAGGGTAATTCGGAAAAACTGTTTTTT.

This clone was detected once. The chain employs TRBV10-2 and TRBJ1-2; 10 nucleotides line up with TRBD1. V shed 6 bases, J shed 2 bases, and the junction held 3 bases outside the gene matches. Germline values: CDR1 WSHSY, CDR2 SAAADI. The CDR3 has 14 residues. The CDR3 region is CASSRDRGNYGYTF. CDR3 nucleotide sequence: TGCGCCAGCAGCCGGGACAGGGGAAACTATGGCTACACCTTC.